These 21 T cell receptor beta chains came from one sample sequenced in a study of cytomegalovirus exposure and HLA in healthy donors. Primers: 60 Vbeta forward and 13 Jbeta reverse. The method was immunoSEQ multiplex PCR; TCRdb's version includes in-frame clones alone and lacks a portion of them. The sample lists about 42,000 clones, approximately 52% occurring once. Sequences were obtained from PBMCs. These receptors came from a human donor in good health.

This clone was found a few times. The rearrangement links TRBV2 to TRBJ1-1; no firm D call. This CDR3 has 13 residues. The V end lost 7 bases, the J end lost 7 bases, and 16 bases lay between the germline ends. Germline V gives CDR1 SNHLY, CDR2 FYNNEI. CDR3 bases: TGTGCCAGCATGTATAGGAGCTTGAATGAAGCTTTCTTT. Translation gives CASMYRSLNEAFF.

The gene calls are TRBV19 and TRBJ2-7, with a weak D call TRBD1 (5 bases). The CDR3 consists of 16 residues. Germline V gives CDR1 LNHDA, CDR2 SQIVND (reference sequence). Trimming stripped 1 base from V and 3 bases from J, with 16 bases between. In DNA form, the CDR3 reads TGTGCCAGTAGTATAGGACAGTCCTTAGGTCACTACGAGCAGTACTTC. This encodes CASSIGQSLGHYEQYF.

There are a few counts of this clone. The chain couples TRBV4-3 to TRBJ2-6, with 7 bases identical to TRBD2. CDR3 length equals 17 residues. The V segment lost 0 bases and the J segment 4 bases; nucleotides outside the gene matches: 6. CDR1 and CDR2 from the germline V gene are LGHNA and YSLEER. CDR3 protein: CASSQDWGGAGANVLTF. CDR3 coding DNA: TGCGCCAGCAGCCAAGATTGGGGGGGAGCAGGGGCCAACGTCCTGACTTTC.

The chain combines TRBV5-4 with TRBJ2-4; D might be TRBD1 (5 bases). The CDR3 spans 11 residues. V was trimmed by 7 bases and J by 9 bases, leaving 11 bases between them. Germline V CDR1 and CDR2: SGHNT, YYREEE (reference sequence). This CDR3 is CASASGSIQYF. DNA of the CDR3: TGTGCCAGCGCGTCAGGGTCCATTCAGTACTTC. The whole variable domain, filled in from reference TRBV5-4 and TRBJ2-4, reads ETGVTQSPTHLIKTRGQQVTLRCSSQSGHNTVSWYQQALGQGPQFIFQYYREEENGRGNFPPRFSGLQFPNYSSELNVNALELDDSALYLCASASGSIQYFGAGTRLSVL.

The rearrangement uses TRBV7-2 and TRBJ2-3; no definite D call. CDR1 is SGHTA and CDR2 is FQGNSA in the germline V gene. V dropped 2 bases and J dropped 2 bases, with 5 bases sitting between them. CDR3 length: 13 amino acids. The CDR3 coding sequence is TGTGCCAGCAGCTTATTCCTCACAGATACGCAGTATTTT. Its protein product is CASSLFLTDTQYF. Filled out from reference TRBV7-2 and TRBJ2-3, the complete variable domain reads GAGVSQSPSNKVTEKGKDVELRCDPISGHTALYWYRQSLGQGLEFLIYFQGNSAPDKSGLPSDRFSAERTGGSVSTLTIQRTQQEDSAVYLCASSLFLTDTQYFGPGTRLTVL.

This clone was seen once. CDR3: CASRGGSSYNEQFF. CDR3 coding DNA: TGTGCCAGCAGGGGGGGGAGCTCCTACAATGAGCAGTTCTTC. The chain carries TRBV7-2 and TRBJ2-1, with TRBD2 identical over 7 bases. The germline gives CDR1 SGHTA, CDR2 FQGNSA. This CDR3 is 14 amino acids long. V lost 6 bases and J lost 0; bases outside the gene matches: 2.

V and J are TRBV7-8 and TRBJ2-3; 10 bases fit TRBD2. This CDR3 has 18 residues. V was clipped by 5 bases and J by 0 bases; unmatched bases: 11. Germline loops: CDR1 SGHVS, CDR2 FQNEAQ. The CDR3 reads CASSPIAGGIHSTDTQYF. CDR3 nucleotides: TGTGCCAGCAGCCCAATAGCGGGGGGTATTCATAGCACAGATACGCAGTATTTT. The whole variable domain, remainder taken from reference TRBV7-8 and TRBJ2-3, is GAGVSQSPRYKVAKRGQDVALRCDPISGHVSLFWYQQALGQGPEFLTYFQNEAQLDKSGLPSDRFFAERPEGSVSTLKIQRTQQEDSAVYLCASSPIAGGIHSTDTQYFGPGTRLTVL.

The chain combines TRBV5-1 with TRBJ2-7, with 9 bases identical to TRBD1. Trimming removed 5 bases from V and 5 bases from J; junction bases left unmatched: 17. The CDR3 sequence is 17 residues long. Germline assignment: CDR1 SGHRS and CDR2 YFSETQ. As DNA, the CDR3 is TGCGCCAGCAGAATTGCCCCCGCACAGGGGGCACGGAACGAGCAGTACTTC. Encoded protein: CASRIAPAQGARNEQYF.

The chain joins TRBV30 to TRBJ2-7; 8 nucleotides align to TRBD1. V gave up 7 bases and J gave up 3 bases; unmatched junction bases: 5. There are 12 residues in the CDR3. The germline V gene has CDR1 GTSNPN and CDR2 SVGIG (reference sequence). For the CDR3, the DNA is TGTGCCTTCCGGGACAGGCTCTACGAGCAGTACTTC. This encodes CAFRDRLYEQYF.

The chain links TRBV15 to TRBJ2-2; D gene ambiguous. CDR1 and CDR2 (germline): LNHNV, YYDKDF (reference sequence). This CDR3 is 15 amino acids long. V lost 2 bases, J lost 2 bases, and 9 bases lay in between. DNA for the CDR3: TGTGCCACCAGCAGAAACTCCCCAAACACCGGGGAGCTGTTTTTT. Translating gives CATSRNSPNTGELFF.

This chain uses TRBV29-1 with TRBJ1-1; 8 nucleotides agree with TRBD1. The CDR3 covers 13 residues. Germline values: CDR1 SQVTM, CDR2 ANQGSEA. Trimming took 4 bases from V and 5 from J; bases not matched to a gene: 6. CDR3 sequence: CSVVRGRATEAFF. CDR3 in DNA: TGCAGCGTTGTCAGGGGGCGCGCGACTGAAGCTTTCTTT.

This clone was seen only a few times. V usage is TRBV4-1 and J usage is TRBJ1-1, with D tentatively TRBD1 (5 bases). V lost 1 base and J lost 4, with 13 bases in between. This CDR3 spans 15 amino acids. Germline values: CDR1 MGHRA, CDR2 YSYEKL. The CDR3 protein is CASSQGVEGRTEAFF. In nucleotides, the CDR3 is TGCGCCAGCAGCCAAGGTGTGGAGGGGCGCACTGAAGCTTTCTTT.

The rearrangement links TRBV7-3 to TRBJ2-1, with 9 bases identical to TRBD2. The CDR3 sequence is 16 residues long. The germline gives CDR1 SGHTA, CDR2 FQGTGA. With V trimmed by 1 base and J by 0 bases, 1 base remained unmatched. CDR3 protein: CASSLKAGGSYNEQFF. CDR3 nucleotide sequence: TGTGCCAGCAGCTTAAAAGCGGGGGGCTCCTACAATGAGCAGTTCTTC.

The chain uses TRBV4-2 and TRBJ2-7; TRBD1 is a possible D gene (6 bases). Per the germline V gene, CDR1 is LGHNA and CDR2 is YNFKEQ. The CDR3 is made up of 18 amino acids. Trimming left V 0 bases short and J 3 bases short, with 21 bases between. CDR3: CASSQDGPPRGFLYEQYF. The CDR3 nucleotides read TGTGCCAGCAGCCAAGATGGCCCCCCCAGGGGCTTCCTCTACGAGCAGTACTTC.

The chain combines TRBV10-3 with TRBJ2-1; 13 bases line up with TRBD2. The length of the CDR3 is 15 residues. V shed 6 bases, J shed 7 bases, and the junction held 6 bases outside the gene matches. Germline CDR1 and CDR2: ENHRY and SYGVKD. The CDR3 here is CAISQTSGRGNEQFF. The CDR3 bases are TGTGCCATCAGCCAAACTAGCGGGAGGGGTAATGAGCAGTTCTTC.

The chain carries TRBV7-8 and TRBJ2-4; D not resolved. The ends were cut back, 5 bases at V and 0 bases at J, with 14 bases in the middle. The CDR3 runs to 16 residues. Germline lookup yields CDR1 SGHVS and CDR2 FQNEAQ. CDR3 protein: CASSPYAVLAKNIQYF. The CDR3 DNA sequence: TGTGCCAGCAGCCCCTATGCTGTTCTAGCCAAAAACATTCAGTACTTC. Full variable domain (outside the CDR3, taken from reference TRBV7-8 and TRBJ2-4): GAGVSQSPRYKVAKRGQDVALRCDPISGHVSLFWYQQALGQGPEFLTYFQNEAQLDKSGLPSDRFFAERPEGSVSTLKIQRTQQEDSAVYLCASSPYAVLAKNIQYFGAGTRLSVL.

The rearrangement uses TRBV27 and TRBJ1-5, with D unresolved. V lost 6 bases and J 4 bases, leaving 10 bases between the germline ends. CDR3 length: 13 amino acids. Germline V gene data show CDR1 as MNHEY and CDR2 as SMNVEV (reference sequence). CDR3 nucleotides: TGTGCCAGCAGAGTCACGAGTAATCAGCCCCAGCATTTT. Its translation is CASRVTSNQPQHF.

V and J are TRBV7-2 and TRBJ2-6; TRBD1 matches 8 bases. Germline CDR1 reads SGHTA; CDR2 reads FQGNSA. The ends lost 6 bases at V and 3 bases at J; junction bases unmatched: 16. This CDR3 has 19 amino acids. The CDR3 protein is CASSPVAGRGPGGANVLTF. The CDR3 region has the DNA TGTGCCAGCAGTCCGGTGGCCGGCAGGGGGCCGGGTGGGGCCAACGTCCTGACTTTC.

The chain joins TRBV2 to TRBJ2-2; no reliable D call. Trimming took off 6 bases at V and 2 bases at J, with 7 bases between the two ends. This CDR3 spans 13 amino acids. Germline values: CDR1 SNHLY, CDR2 FYNNEI. CDR3 loop: CASRGDNTGELFF. As DNA, the CDR3 is TGTGCCAGCAGGGGCGATAACACCGGGGAGCTGTTTTTT.

The CDR3 here is CASNRGSSGNTIYF. Written as DNA, the CDR3 is TGTGCCTCCAACAGGGGATCATCTGGAAACACCATATATTTT. This chain uses TRBV6-1 with TRBJ1-3, with 7 bases aligning to TRBD1. CDR1 is MNHNS and CDR2 is SASEGT in the germline V gene. CDR3 length equals 14 residues. V was clipped by 11 bases and J by 1 base; unmatched bases: 8.

The CDR3 sequence is CASSTLAGDQYNEQFF. The CDR3 DNA follows: TGTGCCAGTAGCACACTAGCGGGGGACCAATACAATGAGCAGTTCTTC. The rearrangement links TRBV19 to TRBJ2-1; 11 nucleotides align to TRBD2. Trimming at V came to 6 bases and at J to 4 bases, leaving 8 bases not matched to a gene. The germline V gene encodes CDR1 LNHDA and CDR2 SQIVND (reference sequence). The length of the CDR3 is 16 residues.